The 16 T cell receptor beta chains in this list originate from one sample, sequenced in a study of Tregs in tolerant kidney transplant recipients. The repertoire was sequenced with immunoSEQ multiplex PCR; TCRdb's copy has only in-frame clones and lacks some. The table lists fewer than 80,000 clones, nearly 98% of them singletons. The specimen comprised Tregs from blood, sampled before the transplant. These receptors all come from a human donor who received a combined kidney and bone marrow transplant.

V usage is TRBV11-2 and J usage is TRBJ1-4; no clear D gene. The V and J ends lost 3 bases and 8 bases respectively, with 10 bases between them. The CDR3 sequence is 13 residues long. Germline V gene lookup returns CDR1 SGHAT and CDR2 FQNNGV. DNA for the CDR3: TGTGCCAGCAGCTTCTTCGACGGGGAAAAACTGTTTTTT. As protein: CASSFFDGEKLFF.

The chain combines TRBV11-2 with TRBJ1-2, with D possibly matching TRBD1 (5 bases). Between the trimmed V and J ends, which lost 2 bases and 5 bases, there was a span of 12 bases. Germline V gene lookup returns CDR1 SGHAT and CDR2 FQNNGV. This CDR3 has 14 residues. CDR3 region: CASSLRGDLYGYTF. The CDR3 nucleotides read TGTGCCAGCAGCTTACGCGGGGACCTGTATGGCTACACCTTC.

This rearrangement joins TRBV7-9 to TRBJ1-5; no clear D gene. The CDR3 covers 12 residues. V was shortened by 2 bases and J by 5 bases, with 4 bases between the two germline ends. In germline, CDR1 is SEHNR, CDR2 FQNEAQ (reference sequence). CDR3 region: CASSLQDQPQHF. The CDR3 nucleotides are TGTGCCAGCAGCTTACAGGATCAGCCCCAGCATTTT.

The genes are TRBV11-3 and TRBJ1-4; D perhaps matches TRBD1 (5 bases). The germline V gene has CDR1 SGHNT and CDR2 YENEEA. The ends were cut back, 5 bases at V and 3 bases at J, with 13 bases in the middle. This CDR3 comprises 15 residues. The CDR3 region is CASSTRVLPNEKLFF. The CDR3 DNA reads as TGTGCCAGCAGCACCAGGGTTCTGCCTAATGAAAAACTGTTTTTT.

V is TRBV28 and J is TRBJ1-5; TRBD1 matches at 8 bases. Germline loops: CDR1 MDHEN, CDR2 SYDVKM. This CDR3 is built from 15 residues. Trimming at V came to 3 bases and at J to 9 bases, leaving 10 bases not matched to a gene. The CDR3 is CASSFPGQGAWPQHF. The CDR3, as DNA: TGTGCCAGCAGTTTTCCCGGACAGGGCGCGTGGCCCCAGCATTTT.

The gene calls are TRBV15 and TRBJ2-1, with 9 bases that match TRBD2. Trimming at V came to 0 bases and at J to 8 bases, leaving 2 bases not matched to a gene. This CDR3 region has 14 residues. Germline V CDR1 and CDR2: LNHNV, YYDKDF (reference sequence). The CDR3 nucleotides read TGTGCCACCAGCAGAGATGGCGGGGGGGATGAGCAGTTCTTC. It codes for CATSRDGGGDEQFF.

CDR3 sequence (DNA): TGTGCCAGCAGCCGACAGGACCAAGAGACCCAGTACTTC. Translated, it gives CASSRQDQETQYF. The chain carries TRBV11-3 and TRBJ2-5; D might be TRBD1 (6 bases). CDR3 length: 13 residues. V was pared by 5 bases and J by 0 bases, with 7 bases between. Germline V CDR1 and CDR2: SGHNT, YENEEA.

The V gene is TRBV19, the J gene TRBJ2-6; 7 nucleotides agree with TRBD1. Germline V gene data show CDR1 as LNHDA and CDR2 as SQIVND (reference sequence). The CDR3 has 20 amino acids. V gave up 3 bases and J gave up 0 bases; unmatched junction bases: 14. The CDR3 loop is CASSILRGQRSSSGANVLTF. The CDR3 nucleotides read TGTGCCAGTAGTATCCTCCGGGGACAGCGGTCGAGCTCTGGGGCCAACGTCCTGACTTTC.

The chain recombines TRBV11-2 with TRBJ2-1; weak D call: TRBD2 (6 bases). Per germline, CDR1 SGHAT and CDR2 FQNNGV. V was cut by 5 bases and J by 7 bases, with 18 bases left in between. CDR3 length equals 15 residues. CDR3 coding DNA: TGTGCCAGCAGCCTGTTCGCGGGACTCCGGAATGAGCAGTTCTTC. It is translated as CASSLFAGLRNEQFF. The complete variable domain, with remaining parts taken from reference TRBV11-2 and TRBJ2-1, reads EAGVAQSPRYKIIEKRQSVAFWCNPISGHATLYWYQQILGQGPKLLIQFQNNGVVDDSQLPKDRFSAERLKGVDSTLKIQPAKLEDSAVYLCASSLFAGLRNEQFFGPGTRLTVL.

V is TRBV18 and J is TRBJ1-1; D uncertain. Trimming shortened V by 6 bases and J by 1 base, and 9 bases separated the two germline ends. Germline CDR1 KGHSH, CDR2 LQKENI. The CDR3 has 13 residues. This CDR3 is CASSRGKNTEAFF. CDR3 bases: TGTGCCAGCTCCCGCGGCAAGAACACTGAAGCTTTCTTT.

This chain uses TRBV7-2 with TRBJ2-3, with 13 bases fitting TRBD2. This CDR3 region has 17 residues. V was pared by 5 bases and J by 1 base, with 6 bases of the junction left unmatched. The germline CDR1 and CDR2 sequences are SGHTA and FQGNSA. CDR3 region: CASSPLAGGRGTDTQYF. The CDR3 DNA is TGTGCCAGCAGCCCACTAGCGGGGGGGCGGGGCACAGATACGCAGTATTTT.

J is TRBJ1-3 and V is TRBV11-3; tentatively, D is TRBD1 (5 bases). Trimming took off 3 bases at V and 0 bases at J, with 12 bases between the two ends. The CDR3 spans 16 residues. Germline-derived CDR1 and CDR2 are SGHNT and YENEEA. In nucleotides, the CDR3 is TGTGCCAGCAGCTTGCCGGGGGTGCTCTCTGGAAACACCATATATTTT. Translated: CASSLPGVLSGNTIYF. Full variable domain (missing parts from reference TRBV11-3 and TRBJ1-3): EAGVVQSPRYKIIEKKQPVAFWCNPISGHNTLYWYLQNLGQGPELLIRYENEEAVDDSQLPKDRFSAERLKGVDSTLKIQPAELGDSAVYLCASSLPGVLSGNTIYFGEGSWLTVV.

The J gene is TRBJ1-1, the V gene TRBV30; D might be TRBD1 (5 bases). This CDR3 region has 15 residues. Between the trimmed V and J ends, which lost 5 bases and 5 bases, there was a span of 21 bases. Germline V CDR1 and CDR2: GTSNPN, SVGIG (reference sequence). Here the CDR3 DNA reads TGTGCCTGGCAACTGGGACTGGGGGTGATGACTGAAGCTTTCTTT. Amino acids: CAWQLGLGVMTEAFF.

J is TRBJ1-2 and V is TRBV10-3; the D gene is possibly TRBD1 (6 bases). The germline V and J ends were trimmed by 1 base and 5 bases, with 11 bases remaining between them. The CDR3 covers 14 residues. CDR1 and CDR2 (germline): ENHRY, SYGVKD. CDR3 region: CAISEWSGAYGYTF. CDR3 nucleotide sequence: TGTGCCATCAGTGAGTGGTCAGGGGCTTATGGCTACACCTTC.

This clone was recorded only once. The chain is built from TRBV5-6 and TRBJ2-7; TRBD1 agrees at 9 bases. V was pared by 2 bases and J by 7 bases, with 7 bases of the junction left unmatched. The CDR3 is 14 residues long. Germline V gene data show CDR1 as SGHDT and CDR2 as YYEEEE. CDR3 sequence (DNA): TGTGCCAGCAGCTTCACAGGGGGCTATAGGGAGCAGTACTTC. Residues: CASSFTGGYREQYF.

The CDR3 DNA reads TGTGCCAGCAGCTTCGGACTGGATACGCAGTATTTT. Translating it yields CASSFGLDTQYF. The chain employs TRBV5-5 and TRBJ2-3, with D tentatively TRBD2 (5 bases). The CDR3 is made up of 12 amino acids. Germline values: CDR1 SGHKS, CDR2 YYEKEE (reference sequence). Trimming removed 2 bases from V and 6 bases from J, with 7 bases in between.